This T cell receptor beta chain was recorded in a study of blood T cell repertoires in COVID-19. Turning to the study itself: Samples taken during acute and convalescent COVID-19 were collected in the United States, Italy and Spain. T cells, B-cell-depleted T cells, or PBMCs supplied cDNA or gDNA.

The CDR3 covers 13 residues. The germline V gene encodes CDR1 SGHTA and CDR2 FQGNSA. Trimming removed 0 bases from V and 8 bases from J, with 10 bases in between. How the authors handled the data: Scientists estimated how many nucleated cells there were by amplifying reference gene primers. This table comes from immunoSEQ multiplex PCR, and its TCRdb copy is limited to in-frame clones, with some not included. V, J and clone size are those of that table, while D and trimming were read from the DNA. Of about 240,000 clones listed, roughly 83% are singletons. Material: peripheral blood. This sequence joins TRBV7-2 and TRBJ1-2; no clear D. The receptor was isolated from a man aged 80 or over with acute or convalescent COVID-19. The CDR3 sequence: CASSLANHRGYTF. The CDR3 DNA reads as TGTGCCAGCAGCTTAGCGAACCACCGGGGCTACACCTTC.